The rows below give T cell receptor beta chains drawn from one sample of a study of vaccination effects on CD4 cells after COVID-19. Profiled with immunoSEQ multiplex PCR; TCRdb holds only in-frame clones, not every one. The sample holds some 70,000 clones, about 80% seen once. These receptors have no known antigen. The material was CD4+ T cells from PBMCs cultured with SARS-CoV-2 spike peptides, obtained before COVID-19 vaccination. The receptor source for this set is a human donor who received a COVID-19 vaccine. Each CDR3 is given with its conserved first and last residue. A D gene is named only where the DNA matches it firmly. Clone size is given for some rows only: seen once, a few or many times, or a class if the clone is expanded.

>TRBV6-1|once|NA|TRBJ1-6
TGTGCCAGCAGCCGCGGGGATTCACCCCTCCACTTT
CASSRGDSPLHF
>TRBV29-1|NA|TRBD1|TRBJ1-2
TGCAGCGCCGGGACAGGGGTTGATGGCTACACCTTC
CSAGTGVDGYTF
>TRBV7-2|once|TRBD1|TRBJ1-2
TGTGCCAGCAGCTTAGTCCAGGGGGGAACTAACTATGGCTACACCTTC
CASSLVQGGTNYGYTF
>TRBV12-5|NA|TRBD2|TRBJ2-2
TGTGCTAGCTCTGCGGGGGGAGTAGCGACCGGGGAGCTGTTTTTT
CASSAGGVATGELFF
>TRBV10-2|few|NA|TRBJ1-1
TGCGCCAGCAGTGAGATAGGGGGGAACACTGAAGCTTTCTTT
CASSEIGGNTEAFF
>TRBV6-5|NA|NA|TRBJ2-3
TGTGCCAGCAGTTACTCGACGGCAGATACGCAGTATTTT
CASSYSTADTQYF
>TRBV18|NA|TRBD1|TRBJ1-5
TGTGCCAGCTCACCGGGACAGAATAATCAGCCCCAGCATTTT
CASSPGQNNQPQHF
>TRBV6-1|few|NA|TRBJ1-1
TGTGCCAGCAGTGAAGTGCGGTGGGACACTGAAGCTTTCTTT
CASSEVRWDTEAFF
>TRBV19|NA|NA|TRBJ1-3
TGTGCCAGTTCTCGCCAGGGGTCTGGAAACACCATATATTTT
CASSRQGSGNTIYF
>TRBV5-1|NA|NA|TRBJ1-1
TGCGCCAGCAGCCCAAGGACCGATCTGTACACTGAAGCTTTCTTT
CASSPRTDLYTEAFF
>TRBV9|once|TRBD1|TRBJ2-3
TGTGCCAGCAGCGTAGGCCCGACAGGGGGCAGAGATACGCAGTATTTT
CASSVGPTGGRDTQYF
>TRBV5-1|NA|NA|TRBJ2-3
TGCGCCAGCAGCTTGGGGACAAGCACAGATACGCAGTATTTT
CASSLGTSTDTQYF
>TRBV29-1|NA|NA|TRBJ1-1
TGCAGCGTTGAAGAAGTCAGGAACACTGAAGCTTTCTTT
CSVEEVRNTEAFF
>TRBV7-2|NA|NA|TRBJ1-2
TGTGCCAGCAGCCCTGACACATTCGGCTACACCTTC
CASSPDTFGYTF
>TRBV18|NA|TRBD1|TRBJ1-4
TGTGCCAGCTCACAACAGGGGACTAATGAAAAACTGTTTTTT
CASSQQGTNEKLFF
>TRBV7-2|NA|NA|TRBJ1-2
TGTGCCAGCGCCTGGACATCGACAGATGGCTACACCTTC
CASAWTSTDGYTF
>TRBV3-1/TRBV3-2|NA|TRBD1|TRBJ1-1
TGTGCCAGCAGCCATGGGACAGGGGGAACTGAAGCTTTCTTT
CASSHGTGGTEAFF
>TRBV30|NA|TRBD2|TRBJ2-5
TGTGCCTGGAGTGTACCTAGCGGGGGGCCTTGGGAGACCCAGTACTTC
CAWSVPSGGPWETQYF
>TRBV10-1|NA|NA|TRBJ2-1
TGCGCCAGCAGTGATGGGGTGTCCGTCTACAATGAGCAGTTCTTC
CASSDGVSVYNEQFF
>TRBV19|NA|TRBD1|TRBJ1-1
TGTGCCAGTAGTTACTACAGGGGTCGCGCTGAAGCTTTCTTT
CASSYYRGRAEAFF
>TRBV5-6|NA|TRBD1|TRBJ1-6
TGTGCCAGCAGCTCGGGACAGGGAAATTCACCCCTCCACTTT
CASSSGQGNSPLHF
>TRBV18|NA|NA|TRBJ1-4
TGTGCCAGCTCACCCGGGTCTACAAATGAAAAACTGTTTTTT
CASSPGSTNEKLFF
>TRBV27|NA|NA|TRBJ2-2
TGTGCCACCCTGAGAAGATCCACCGGGGAGCTGTTTTTT
CATLRRSTGELFF
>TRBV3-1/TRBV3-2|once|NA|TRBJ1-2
TGTGCCAGCAGCCAAGATACGATGGTCAGAGGAGATGGCTACACCTTC
CASSQDTMVRGDGYTF
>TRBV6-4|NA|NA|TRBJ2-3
TGTGCCAGCAGTGCTTACCTTATGGCTAGCACAGATACGCAGTATTTT
CASSAYLMASTDTQYF
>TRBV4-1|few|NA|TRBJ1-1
TGCGCCAGCAGCCAAGGCGGATGGGGGCAGGGGCCTTGGGGGAACACTGAAGCTTTCTTT
CASSQGGWGQGPWGNTEAFF
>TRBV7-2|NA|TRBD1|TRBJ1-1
TGTGCCAGCAGCAGCCAGACAGGGCTGAACACTGAAGCTTTCTTT
CASSSQTGLNTEAFF
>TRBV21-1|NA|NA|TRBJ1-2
TGTGCCAGCAGCAAAGGGACAGGGGCTCCCTATGGCTACACCTTC
CASSKGTGAPYGYTF